The 17 T cell receptor beta chains below were found in one sample sequenced in a study of PD-L1 blockade in urothelial cancer. Assay: immunoSEQ multiplex PCR; the TCRdb copy retains only in-frame clones and omits some. The data contain about 86,000 clones, roughly 84% of them singletons. Time point described: pretreatment peripheral blood. Sample: PBMCs, taken around atezolizumab (anti-PD-L1) treatment. These receptors originate from a man aged 55 to 70 with urothelial cancer.

This rearrangement joins TRBV7-8 to TRBJ2-1, with 7 nucleotides matching TRBD2. There are 16 residues in the CDR3. From germline, CDR1 is SGHVS and CDR2 FQNEAQ. With V trimmed by 5 bases and J by 6 bases, 13 bases remained unmatched. The CDR3 is CASSLKGERGFNEQFF. The CDR3 nucleotides are TGTGCCAGCAGCCTAAAAGGGGAGCGGGGATTCAATGAGCAGTTCTTC.

The chain couples TRBV19 to TRBJ2-1; D is unclear. Trimming stripped 3 bases from V and 9 bases from J, with 6 bases between. CDR3 length: 11 amino acids. Germline CDR1 is LNHDA and CDR2 is SQIVND (reference sequence). The CDR3 region is CASSIYFEQFF. CDR3 coding DNA: TGTGCCAGTAGTATTTATTTTGAGCAGTTCTTC.

The chain joins TRBV5-1 to TRBJ2-5, with TRBD1 identical over 8 bases. Trimming took 1 base from V and 6 from J; bases not matched to a gene: 11. This CDR3 is built from 16 residues. Looked up from germline, CDR1 is SGHRS and CDR2 is YFSETQ. The CDR3 sequence is CASSLFPRGRGKTQYF. In DNA, the CDR3 is TGCGCCAGCAGCTTGTTTCCCAGGGGGCGAGGGAAGACCCAGTACTTC.

The V gene is TRBV27, the J gene TRBJ2-5; 8 bases match TRBD2. This CDR3 is built from 14 residues. The V gene's germline CDR1 is MNHEY and CDR2 SMNVEV (reference sequence). Trimming took 4 bases from V and 7 from J; bases not matched to a gene: 8. Written as DNA, the CDR3 is TGTGCCAGCAGTTCCCCCGGGACTAGGGGGACCCAGTACTTC. It codes for CASSSPGTRGTQYF.

This clone was counted between two and nine times. The sample has other DNA sequences that encode this CDR3 too. V and J are TRBV5-4 and TRBJ1-1, with D maybe TRBD1 (6 bases). Germline assignment: CDR1 SGHNT and CDR2 YYREEE (reference sequence). The CDR3 totals 13 residues. Trimming removed 2 bases from V and 3 bases from J, with 8 bases in between. Here the CDR3 reads CASSFGTHTEAFF. DNA for the CDR3: TGTGCCAGCAGCTTCGGGACACACACTGAAGCTTTCTTT.

The V and J genes are TRBV19 and TRBJ2-7; 9 bases agree with TRBD1. The CDR3 runs 15 residues. The J segment lost 5 bases and the V segment lost 4 bases, leaving 9 bases of the junction unmatched. Germline V CDR1 and CDR2: LNHDA, SQIVND (reference sequence). This chain's CDR3 is CASSTTGGLTNEQYF. In nucleotides, the CDR3 is TGTGCCAGTAGTACGACAGGGGGTTTAACCAACGAGCAGTACTTC.

Only one count was recorded for this clone. This chain links TRBV18 with TRBJ2-5, with 8 bases identical to TRBD2. With V trimmed by 6 bases and J by 5 bases, 8 bases remained unmatched. CDR1 is KGHSH and CDR2 is LQKENI in the germline V gene. The CDR3 is 14 amino acids. CDR3 region: CASSQGTSLETQYF. The CDR3, as DNA: TGTGCCAGCTCTCAGGGGACTAGTTTGGAGACCCAGTACTTC.

V and J are TRBV5-1 and TRBJ2-4; possible D gene TRBD2, 6 bases. With 4 bases removed from V and 11 bases from J, the gap between germline ends came to 10 bases. The CDR3 is 11 amino acids. CDR1 and CDR2 (germline): SGHRS, YFSETQ. The CDR3 nucleotides read TGCGCCAGCAGCCTTGGGGGGTTTCAGTACTTC. Protein product: CASSLGGFQYF.

This rearrangement joins TRBV9 to TRBJ1-1, with D perhaps matching TRBD1 (6 bases). Trimming removed 5 bases at V and 2 bases at J, with 13 bases between. Germline CDR1 reads SGDLS; CDR2 reads YYNGEE. The CDR3 is 14 residues long. CDR3 bases: TGTGCCAGCAGTCCCACCAGGGGCAACACTGAAGCTTTCTTT. Amino acids: CASSPTRGNTEAFF.

The J gene is TRBJ1-3, the V gene TRBV6-6; D gene unclear. The V gene's germline CDR1 is MNHNY and CDR2 SVGAGI (reference sequence). The V end lost 2 bases, the J end lost 4 bases, and 12 bases lay between the germline ends. The CDR3 contains 15 residues. The CDR3 coding sequence is TGTGCCAGCAGTTACGCCCAGAGGTTGGGAAACACCATATATTTT. It is translated as CASSYAQRLGNTIYF.

This clone was seen a single time. The genes are TRBV10-2 and TRBJ1-1, with D unclear. This CDR3 spans 13 amino acids. The V and J ends lost 6 bases and 2 bases respectively, with 10 bases between them. Germline V gene lookup returns CDR1 WSHSY and CDR2 SAAADI. CDR3 nucleotide sequence: TGCGCCAGCAGATCCCAGACTAACACTGAAGCTTTCTTT. Amino acids: CASRSQTNTEAFF.

The rearrangement joins TRBV28 to TRBJ1-5, with a weak D call TRBD1 (5 bases). The CDR3 has 15 amino acids. Trimming removed 1 base from V and 0 bases from J, with 7 bases in between. Germline lookup yields CDR1 MDHEN and CDR2 SYDVKM. CDR3 amino acids: CASSLFRASNQPQHF. The CDR3 DNA sequence: TGTGCCAGCAGTTTATTCAGGGCTAGCAATCAGCCCCAGCATTTT.

The chain has TRBV9 and TRBJ2-3; TRBD2 matches at 7 bases. With V trimmed by 0 bases and J by 4 bases, 5 bases remained unmatched. The CDR3 has 15 amino acids. CDR1 SGDLS and CDR2 YYNGEE come from the germline V gene. The CDR3 DNA reads as TGTGCCAGCAGCGTAGCGGGAGGTGGGCCAGATACGCAGTATTTT. Residues: CASSVAGGGPDTQYF.

The J gene is TRBJ2-1, the V gene TRBV7-9; 8 bases are a match to TRBD2. V dropped 3 bases and J dropped 2; count of bases not matched to a gene: 9. Per the germline V gene, CDR1 is SEHNR and CDR2 is FQNEAQ (reference sequence). The CDR3 is 17 residues long. The CDR3 here is CASSLSRRGAPYNEQFF. CDR3 DNA: TGTGCCAGCAGCTTGTCCCGGCGGGGGGCCCCCTACAATGAGCAGTTCTTC.

The chain carries TRBV11-3 and TRBJ1-2, with 7 bases fitting TRBD1. Germline CDR1 SGHNT, CDR2 YENEEA. V trimming: 2 bases; J trimming: 1 base; junction bases outside the gene matches: 19. The CDR3 consists of 20 residues. CDR3 in amino acids: CASSLSPPRTGHSVNYGYTF. The CDR3 DNA reads TGTGCCAGCAGCTTAAGTCCGCCGCGGACAGGCCATAGCGTTAACTATGGCTACACCTTC. Full variable domain (missing parts from reference TRBV11-3 and TRBJ1-2): EAGVVQSPRYKIIEKKQPVAFWCNPISGHNTLYWYLQNLGQGPELLIRYENEEAVDDSQLPKDRFSAERLKGVDSTLKIQPAELGDSAVYLCASSLSPPRTGHSVNYGYTFGSGTRLTVV.

This sequence joins TRBV4-1 and TRBJ2-5; tentative D call: TRBD1 (6 bases). The CDR3 sequence is 15 residues long. Deletions cut 0 bases from V and 2 bases from J, with 10 bases between. CDR1 and CDR2 from the germline V gene are MGHRA and YSYEKL. The CDR3 sequence is CASSQEPGQQETQYF. Here the CDR3 DNA reads TGCGCCAGCAGCCAAGAACCAGGACAGCAAGAGACCCAGTACTTC.

The chain combines TRBV7-6 with TRBJ2-5, with D possibly TRBD2 on 7 matching bases. Trimming took off 4 bases at V and 5 bases at J, with 17 bases between the two ends. The CDR3 is 15 amino acids. Germline V CDR1 and CDR2: SGHVS, FNYEAQ. CDR3 sequence: CASSSRGGGEETQYF. The CDR3 DNA follows: TGTGCCAGCAGCTCTAGGGGGGGAGGCGAGGAGACCCAGTACTTC.